These T cell receptor beta chains were read from a single sample in a study of T cell changes during pregnancy in multiple sclerosis. Sequencing used immunoSEQ multiplex PCR; TCRdb keeps in-frame clones, though not all of them. The sample shows 40,000 to 60,000 clones, 95% of them seen only once. This specimen was CD8+ T cells from peripheral blood mononuclear cells, taken in the first trimester of pregnancy. Every receptor here comes from a female donor with multiple sclerosis, enrolled in a pregnancy study. The CDR3 runs from the conserved cysteine through the conserved F or W. Fields, in order: J gene, clone size, D gene, V gene, CDR3 length, CDR3 protein, CDR3 DNA. The D gene is left open where the match is weak. Size values are once, few and many counts, or a class for expanded clones, and some rows have none.

TRBJ2-2	.	TRBD2	TRBV27	15	CASSLAGGPPGELFF	TGTGCCAGCAGTTTGGCGGGAGGGCCCCCCGGGGAGCTGTTTTTT
TRBJ2-3	.	TRBD1	TRBV4-3	17	CASSQRRTGANTDTQYF	TGCGCCAGCAGCCAAAGGAGGACAGGCGCAAACACAGATACGCAGTATTTT
TRBJ1-4	.	.	TRBV7-9	14	CASSLTGSDEKLFF	TGTGCCAGCAGCCTTACAGGGTCGGATGAAAAACTGTTTTTT
TRBJ2-7	.	TRBD2	TRBV7-9	15	CASSLSGRAPYEQYF	TGTGCCAGCAGCTTAAGCGGGAGGGCCCCCTACGAGCAGTACTTC
TRBJ2-7	.	.	TRBV4-2	15	CASSQAVPSPYEQYF	TGTGCCAGCAGCCAAGCTGTCCCTAGTCCCTACGAGCAGTACTTC
TRBJ1-1	.	TRBD1	TRBV27	15	CASSPLTGGDTEAFF	TGTGCCAGTAGCCCTCTTACAGGGGGGGACACTGAAGCTTTCTTT
TRBJ1-1	.	.	TRBV9	15	CASSPAGGANTEAFF	TGTGCCAGCAGCCCCGCCGGGGGGGCGAACACTGAAGCTTTCTTT
TRBJ2-6	.	TRBD1	TRBV6-1	16	CASSGDSGSGANVLTF	TGTGCCAGCAGTGGGGACAGTGGCTCTGGGGCCAACGTCCTGACTTTC
TRBJ2-3	.	.	TRBV7-3	15	CASSLVGASTDTQYF	TGTGCCAGCAGCTTAGTGGGAGCCAGCACAGATACGCAGTATTTT
TRBJ2-7	.	TRBD2	TRBV6-5	15	CASSYSGGPVYEQYF	TGTGCCAGCAGTTACTCGGGAGGGCCAGTCTACGAGCAGTACTTC
TRBJ2-7	.	TRBD1	TRBV9	16	CASSVSMGQGRNEQYF	TGTGCCAGCAGCGTATCCATGGGACAGGGAAGGAACGAGCAGTACTTC
TRBJ2-7	.	TRBD1	TRBV11-3	14	CASSLGRTGYEQYF	TGTGCCAGCAGCTTAGGGAGGACAGGCTACGAGCAGTACTTC
TRBJ1-1	.	.	TRBV5-1	15	CASSATRGFITEAFF	TGCGCCAGCAGCGCGACGAGGGGGTTTATCACTGAAGCTTTCTTT
TRBJ2-1	.	.	TRBV6-1	18	CASSEAGFVGGSYNEQFF	TGTGCCAGCAGTGAAGCGGGTTTTGTGGGGGGCTCCTACAATGAGCAGTTCTTC
TRBJ2-1	.	TRBD2	TRBV7-9	12	CASSSEREESFF	TGTGCCAGCAGCTCAGAACGGGAGGAATCGTTCTTC
TRBJ2-7	.	TRBD1	TRBV15	15	CATSREKGGRYEQYF	TGTGCCACCAGCAGAGAAAAAGGGGGCCGGTACGAGCAGTACTTC
TRBJ1-5	once	.	TRBV27	16	CASSPEVGGINQPQHF	TGTGCCAGCAGTCCCGAGGTTGGGGGCATCAATCAGCCCCAGCATTTT
TRBJ2-7	.	.	TRBV14	15	CASSQDVTGNYEQYF	TGTGCCAGCAGCCAAGATGTGACCGGGAACTACGAGCAGTACTTC
TRBJ1-4	.	.	TRBV7-2	15	CASSLYGGTNEKLFF	TGTGCCAGCAGCTTATATGGGGGCACTAATGAAAAACTGTTTTTT
TRBJ1-1	.	.	TRBV7-6	16	CASSLDRRGANTEAFF	TGTGCCAGCAGCTTAGACAGGCGGGGAGCGAACACTGAAGCTTTCTTT
TRBJ2-1	.	TRBD2	TRBV27	14	CASSLTSGSNEQFF	TGTGCCAGCAGTTTGACTAGCGGGAGTAATGAGCAGTTCTTC
TRBJ2-2	few	.	TRBV7-6	19	CASTLWRSGREGNTGELFF	TGTGCCAGCACCTTATGGCGTAGTGGGCGGGAAGGGAACACCGGGGAGCTGTTTTTT
TRBJ2-7	.	.	TRBV20-1	11	CSARDNYEQYF	TGCAGTGCTAGAGATAACTACGAGCAGTACTTC
TRBJ2-5	.	TRBD1	TRBV30	15	CAWSVGQGAGETQYF	TGTGCCTGGAGTGTGGGACAGGGGGCGGGAGAGACCCAGTACTTC
TRBJ2-3	.	.	TRBV2	15	CASSEGSISTDTQYF	TGTGCCAGCAGTGAAGGTTCCATTAGCACAGATACGCAGTATTTT
TRBJ1-1	.	TRBD1	TRBV27	14	CASTTGGGNTEAFF	TGTGCCAGCACCACAGGGGGCGGGAACACTGAAGCTTTCTTT
TRBJ2-3	once	TRBD2	TRBV2	14	CAQMIERERNTQYF	TGTGCTCAAATGATTGAGCGGGAGAGGAATACGCAGTATTTT
TRBJ2-5	.	TRBD2	TRBV6-5	15	CASSRTSGKQETQYF	TGTGCCAGCAGCAGGACTAGCGGGAAGCAAGAGACCCAGTACTTC
TRBJ2-5	.	.	TRBV27	15	CASSLSPNSRETQYF	TGTGCCAGCAGTTTATCTCCCAACTCAAGAGAGACCCAGTACTTC
TRBJ2-3	.	.	TRBV30	15	CAWSRSGTNTDTQYF	TGTGCCTGGAGTCGGAGCGGGACAAACACAGATACGCAGTATTTT
TRBJ2-5	.	.	TRBV7-9	11	CASSLGVFQYF	TGTGCCAGCAGCCTCGGGGTTTTCCAGTACTTC
TRBJ2-4	.	.	TRBV6-6	11	CASSYSDIQYF	TGTGCCAGCAGTTACTCCGACATTCAGTACTTC
TRBJ2-1	.	.	TRBV29-1	12	CSVVSGSTQQFF	TGCAGCGTTGTTTCCGGGAGCACCCAGCAGTTCTTC
TRBJ2-7	.	.	TRBV6-1	15	CASSEALRGSYEQYF	TGTGCCAGCAGTGAAGCGCTTAGGGGCTCCTACGAGCAGTACTTC
TRBJ1-1	.	.	TRBV5-6	15	CASSPGGGSYTEAFF	TGTGCCAGCAGCCCCGGGGGGGGTTCGTACACTGAAGCTTTCTTT
TRBJ2-1	.	.	TRBV7-8	14	CASSFGQSYNEQFF	TGTGCCAGCAGCTTCGGACAGTCCTACAATGAGCAGTTCTTC
TRBJ2-1	.	.	TRBV6-5	15	CASSYGGGGPNEQFF	TGTGCCAGCAGTTACGGGGGCGGGGGACCCAATGAGCAGTTCTTC
TRBJ1-5	.	.	TRBV19	13	CASSIDLFQPQHF	TGTGCCAGTAGTATAGATCTCTTTCAGCCCCAGCATTTT
TRBJ2-1	.	TRBD1	TRBV5-1	16	CASRLGTGGSYNEQFF	TGCGCCAGCAGACTTGGGACAGGCGGCTCCTACAATGAGCAGTTCTTC
TRBJ2-1	.	TRBD2	TRBV6-5	15	CASKLGGTGYNEQFF	TGTGCCAGCAAGCTGGGGGGGACGGGTTACAATGAGCAGTTCTTC
TRBJ2-4	.	TRBD2	TRBV14	17	CASSQESGTSGRDIQYF	TGTGCCAGCAGCCAAGAGTCTGGGACTAGCGGGAGGGACATTCAGTACTTC
TRBJ1-1	.	TRBD1	TRBV7-9	15	CASSARQGMNTEAFF	TGTGCCAGCAGCGCCCGACAGGGAATGAACACTGAAGCTTTCTTT
TRBJ2-3	.	.	TRBV19	16	CASSDTKTRITDTQYF	TGTGCCAGTAGCGACACAAAGACTAGAATCACAGATACGCAGTATTTT
TRBJ1-1	.	.	TRBV18	12	CASSPDSTEAFF	TGTGCCAGCTCACCGGACAGCACTGAAGCTTTCTTT
TRBJ2-7	.	.	TRBV30	12	CAWSEPRYEQYF	TGTGCCTGGAGTGAACCGAGGTACGAGCAGTACTTC
TRBJ1-4	.	TRBD1	TRBV4-1	14	CASSQTGGNEKLFF	TGCGCCAGCAGCCAGACAGGGGGGAATGAAAAACTGTTTTTT
TRBJ2-5	.	TRBD2	TRBV13	17	CASSLEASGSYQETQYF	TGTGCCAGCAGCTTAGAGGCTAGCGGTTCGTACCAAGAGACCCAGTACTTC
TRBJ2-7	.	TRBD2	TRBV4-1	17	CASSHRRGLAGEYEQYF	TGCGCCAGCAGCCATAGGCGCGGACTAGCGGGAGAATACGAGCAGTACTTC
TRBJ2-1	.	TRBD1	TRBV5-1	16	CASSSLAGGDYVEQFF	TGCGCCAGCAGCTCACTCGCAGGGGGCGACTACGTTGAGCAGTTCTTC
TRBJ2-2	.	.	TRBV7-9	13	CASTSVNTGELFF	TGTGCCAGCACCTCGGTGAACACCGGGGAGCTGTTTTTT
TRBJ1-1	.	.	TRBV5-1	15	CASSLGGGWNTEAFF	TGCGCCAGCAGCTTGGGGGGCGGATGGAACACTGAAGCTTTCTTT
TRBJ2-7	.	.	TRBV10-2	15	CASTQAALKTYEQYF	TGCGCCAGCACACAAGCGGCTTTAAAGACCTACGAGCAGTACTTC
TRBJ2-7	.	.	TRBV16	15	CASSQSGAGDYEQYF	TGTGCCAGCAGCCAATCGGGGGCAGGGGACTACGAGCAGTACTTC
TRBJ2-7	.	TRBD2	TRBV28	17	CASSFQSSSGVSYEQYF	TGTGCCAGCAGTTTCCAGTCGTCTAGCGGGGTCTCCTACGAGCAGTACTTC
TRBJ2-1	.	.	TRBV5-8	15	CASSFGLTDYNEQFF	TGTGCCAGCAGCTTCGGCCTCACAGACTACAATGAGCAGTTCTTC
TRBJ1-5	.	.	TRBV19	12	CASSPGVQPQHF	TGTGCCAGTAGTCCCGGGGTTCAGCCCCAGCATTTT
TRBJ2-5	.	TRBD1	TRBV5-5	14	CASSWDRGRETQYF	TGTGCCAGCAGCTGGGACAGGGGGCGAGAGACCCAGTACTTC
TRBJ1-4	.	.	TRBV7-9	15	CASRRGAATNEKLFF	TGTGCCAGCAGGCGGGGCGCCGCAACTAATGAAAAACTGTTTTTT